Detailed here is one TCR beta chain. The data originate from a study of regulatory T cells in long-lasting Graves disease. Study details: For under 3 months, newly diagnosed Graves' patients had been taking antithyroid drugs.

V was pared by 0 bases and J by 6 bases, with 16 bases between. In germline, CDR1 is SGHNT, CDR2 YYREEE (reference sequence). The CDR3 covers 16 residues. The time point: newly diagnosed GD, antithyroid drugs for less than 3 months. Researchers made the TCR library from RNA that was extracted from PBMCs. Graves' disease diagnosis used American Thyroid Association guidelines. TCR beta libraries were built with iRepertoire HTBI primers and Arm-PCR of CDR3 regions. One entry per CDR3 protein, called by TCRdb with MiXCR from the multiplex PCR reads. The sample includes about 420,000 distinct CDR3 sequences, 16% of them seen just once. Another study also made use of these data, one on T cells in Graves' hyperthyroidism and ophthalmopathy. According to that study: First-round RT-PCR with HTBI primers amplified the TCR CDR3 region.

The clonotype comes from a woman aged 18 to 35 with Graves disease. This sample comprised peripheral blood mononuclear cells (PBMCs), obtained at new diagnosis, from a patient treated with antithyroid drugs. The J gene is TRBJ2-1, the V gene TRBV5-4; D perhaps matches TRBD1 (5 bases). CDR3 region: CASSLEDKGFLNEQFF. The CDR3 DNA is TGTGCCAGCAGCTTGGAGGACAAGGGTTTCCTCAATGAGCAGTTCTTC.